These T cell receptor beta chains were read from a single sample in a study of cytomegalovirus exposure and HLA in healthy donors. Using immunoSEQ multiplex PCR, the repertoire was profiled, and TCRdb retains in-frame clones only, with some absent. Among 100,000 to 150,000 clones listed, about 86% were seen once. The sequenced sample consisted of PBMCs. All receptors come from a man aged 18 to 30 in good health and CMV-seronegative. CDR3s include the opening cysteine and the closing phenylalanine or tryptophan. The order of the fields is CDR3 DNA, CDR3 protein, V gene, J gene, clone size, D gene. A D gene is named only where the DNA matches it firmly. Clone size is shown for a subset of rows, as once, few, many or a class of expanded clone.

TGTGCCAGCAGCTTTGGGACAGGGGTTAATGAAAAACTGTTTTTT	CASSFGTGVNEKLFF	TRBV7-6	TRBJ1-4	NA	TRBD1
TGTGCCAGCAGTTTTTCTCTACAGGGATTCTCCTACGAGCAGTACTTC	CASSFSLQGFSYEQYF	TRBV28	TRBJ2-7	NA	NA
TGTGCCAGCAGCGCCCGTCTTGTTGACAGGGGTGGAAACACCATATATTTT	CASSARLVDRGGNTIYF	TRBV7-2	TRBJ1-3	NA	TRBD1
TGTGCCAGCAGTCCTATAGGACTAGCGGGGGTAGAGACCCAGTACTTC	CASSPIGLAGVETQYF	TRBV6-6	TRBJ2-5	NA	TRBD2
TGTGCCAGTAGTATTAATGTTTACACTGAAGCTTTCTTT	CASSINVYTEAFF	TRBV19	TRBJ1-1	NA	NA
TGCGCCAGCAGCCAAGATCCCCATAGTGAAGTCGAACAGTTCTTC	CASSQDPHSEVEQFF	TRBV4-3	TRBJ2-1	NA	NA
TGCGCCAGCAGCCCAGAAAGGGGGTCCAATCAGCCCCAGCATTTT	CASSPERGSNQPQHF	TRBV4-3	TRBJ1-5	NA	NA
TGTGCCTGGAGGGCCCTAGGGGGTCCGGGACAGGCTATGAACACTGAAGCTTTCTTT	CAWRALGGPGQAMNTEAFF	TRBV30	TRBJ1-1	few	TRBD1
TGTGCCAGCAGCTTGGTACCGGGACAGGGGGCTAGAGAGACCCAGTACTTC	CASSLVPGQGARETQYF	TRBV7-6	TRBJ2-5	NA	TRBD1
TGTGCCAGCAGCGGCCGCGAAAACAGGGACAGCTCCTACGAGCAGTACTTC	CASSGRENRDSSYEQYF	TRBV7-2	TRBJ2-7	NA	TRBD1
TGTGCCAGCAGCATAGGGGGCATGGCTGGAAACACCATATATTTT	CASSIGGMAGNTIYF	TRBV28	TRBJ1-3	NA	TRBD1
TGCGCCAGCAGCCACCGAATACAGTCCGACTCCTACAATGAGCAGTTCTTC	CASSHRIQSDSYNEQFF	TRBV4-3	TRBJ2-1	NA	NA
TGTGCCAGCAGTGAACGAGCGGTTGAAGCTTTCTTT	CASSERAVEAFF	TRBV6-1	TRBJ1-1	NA	NA
TGCGCCAGCAGCCAAGCAGGTAGCAATCAGCCCCAGCATTTT	CASSQAGSNQPQHF	TRBV4-1	TRBJ1-5	NA	NA
TGTGCCAGCAGCACACCAGGGGGCCTTTTTGAGACCCAGTACTTC	CASSTPGGLFETQYF	TRBV5-8	TRBJ2-5	NA	TRBD1
TGTGCCAGCAGCTCCACTGGACAGGGCCCTGAAGCTTTCTTT	CASSSTGQGPEAFF	TRBV7-3	TRBJ1-1	NA	TRBD1
TGTGCCAGCAGTGAAGTCGGACAGGGGAATTCACCCCTCCACTTT	CASSEVGQGNSPLHF	TRBV6-1	TRBJ1-6	NA	TRBD1
TGTGCCAGCAGCGTAGACGAGAATTCACCCCTCCACTTT	CASSVDENSPLHF	TRBV9	TRBJ1-6	NA	NA
TGTGCCAGCAGTAAACCACAGGGGAGAGCTTTCTTT	CASSKPQGRAFF	TRBV27	TRBJ1-1	NA	TRBD1
TGTGCCAGCACTCGGTTTATCCGGCTAGCGGGGGGCAATGAGCAGTTCTTC	CASTRFIRLAGGNEQFF	TRBV5-6	TRBJ2-1	once	TRBD2
TGTGCCAGCAGCGAGGGTAATGGAATGAACACTGAAGCTTTCTTT	CASSEGNGMNTEAFF	TRBV13	TRBJ1-1	NA	NA